These T cell receptor beta chains were read from a single sample in a study of regulatory T cells in long-lasting Graves disease. From the multiplex PCR reads, TCRdb called clonotypes with MiXCR, one entry per CDR3 protein. The table lists 550,000 to 600,000 distinct CDR3 sequences, roughly a sixth of them singletons. This sample was also put to use in a study of T cells in Graves' hyperthyroidism and ophthalmopathy.

The sequenced sample was peripheral blood mononuclear cells (PBMCs), obtained at new diagnosis, from a patient treated with antithyroid drugs. These receptors all stem from a young man with Graves disease. CDR3s include the opening cysteine and the closing phenylalanine or tryptophan. D genes are given only for firm matches. Size is stated for part of the rows, as once, few or many counts, or as a class when the clone is expanded.

d_call	j_call	clone_size	v_call	cdr3_aa	cdr3_nt
TRBD1	TRBJ2-5	many	TRBV13	CASSLGQGEDQYF	TGTGCCAGCAGCCTGGGACAGGGGGAAGACCAGTACTTC
TRBD2	TRBJ2-2	-	TRBV29-1	CSVVVTSVGELFF	TGCAGCGTTGTCGTTACTAGCGTGGGGGAGCTGTTTTTT
-	TRBJ2-5	few	TRBV9	CASSVDGSARETQYF	TGTGCCAGCAGCGTAGACGGGTCAGCACGGGAGACCCAGTACTTC
-	TRBJ1-4	-	TRBV7-9	CASSPGLDEKLFF	TGTGCCAGCAGCCCGGGACTAGATGAAAAACTGTTTTTT
TRBD1	TRBJ1-2	-	TRBV6-1	CATYEQGAEYGYTF	TGTGCCACCTATGAGCAGGGGGCCGAGTATGGCTACACCTTC
-	TRBJ2-1	-	TRBV12-3/TRBV12-4	CASSLHPSYNEQFF	TGTGCCAGCAGTTTACATCCCTCTTACAATGAGCAGTTCTTC
-	TRBJ2-7	-	TRBV27	CASSSTILHEQYF	TGTGCCAGCAGTTCGACTATCCTCCACGAGCAGTACTTC
TRBD2	TRBJ2-1	few	TRBV9	CASSVLAGYNEQFF	TGTGCCAGCAGCGTCCTAGCGGGCTACAATGAGCAGTTCTTC
-	TRBJ2-7	once	TRBV28	CASRNIEGRGEQYF	TGTGCCAGCAGGAATATAGAGGGCCGGGGCGAGCAGTACTTC
TRBD2	TRBJ2-7	few	TRBV20-1	CSAPPLAGGYEQYF	TGCAGTGCTCCCCCCTTAGCGGGCGGCTACGAGCAGTACTTC
TRBD1	TRBJ1-1	few	TRBV25-1	CASSEQGTGRTEAFF	TGTGCCAGCAGTGAGCAGGGGACAGGGAGGACTGAAGCTTTCTTT
-	TRBJ2-4	few	TRBV25-1	CASSEGGLAKNIQYF	TGTGCCAGCAGTGAAGGGGGGCTAGCCAAAAACATTCAGTACTTC
-	TRBJ2-2	few	TRBV7-2	CASSLGRALSATGELFF	TGTGCCAGCAGCTTAGGCAGGGCCCTTTCTGCCACCGGGGAGCTGTTTTTT
-	TRBJ2-3	few	TRBV29-1	CSVGVEGPTDTQYF	TGCAGCGTGGGGGTGGAGGGCCCCACAGATACGCAGTATTTT
-	TRBJ2-1	-	TRBV4-1	CASSQAGTPYNEQFF	TGCGCCAGCAGCCAAGCGGGGACACCTTACAATGAGCAGTTCTTC
-	TRBJ1-4	-	TRBV20-1	CSAGSGKANEKLFF	TGCAGTGCCGGGTCGGGCAAAGCTAATGAAAAACTGTTTTTT
-	TRBJ1-2	few	TRBV11-2	CASNHGRTYGYTF	TGTGCCAGCAACCATGGACGGACCTATGGCTACACCTTC
-	TRBJ2-7	many	TRBV7-9	CASSLGPGYEQYF	TGTGCCAGCAGCTTAGGCCCCGGTTACGAGCAGTACTTC
TRBD1	TRBJ2-7	few	TRBV6-4	CASNSGDRGPREQYF	TGTGCCAGCAATAGTGGGGACAGGGGGCCTCGGGAGCAGTACTTC
-	TRBJ2-3	many	TRBV15	CATSPRLIRGDTQYF	TGTGCCACCAGCCCGCGACTGATCCGCGGAGATACGCAGTATTTT
-	TRBJ1-2	many	TRBV12-3/TRBV12-4	CASSSLRGGEYGYTF	TGTGCCAGCAGTTCCCTGCGGGGAGGTGAATATGGCTACACCTTC
-	TRBJ1-5	few	TRBV2	CASGRGGANGNQPQHF	TGTGCCAGCGGAAGAGGGGGGGCCAATGGCAATCAGCCCCAGCATTTT
-	TRBJ1-1	many	TRBV6-5	CASSYGGVNTEAFF	TGTGCCAGCAGTTACGGGGGCGTGAACACTGAAGCTTTCTTT
-	TRBJ1-6	few	TRBV7-2	CASSSIRGGPLHF	TGTGCCAGCAGCTCCATCCGGGGAGGTCCCCTCCACTTT
TRBD2	TRBJ2-7	many	TRBV20-1	CSARGVAGISYEQYF	TGCAGTGCTAGAGGAGTAGCGGGGATCTCCTACGAGCAGTACTTC
-	TRBJ2-1	many	TRBV11-2	CASSWGGVSYNEQFF	TGTGCCAGCAGCTGGGGTGGGGTGTCCTACAATGAGCAGTTCTTC
-	TRBJ2-1	-	TRBV7-8	CASSLEPGVGFGTGQFF	TGTGCCAGCAGCTTAGAACCGGGAGTGGGATTCGGTACAGGGCAGTTCTTC
TRBD1	TRBJ2-7	many	TRBV2	CASSSRDSEYF	TGTGCCAGCAGTTCCCGGGACAGTGAGTACTTC
-	TRBJ2-1	many	TRBV28	CASSFGRTMRNEQFF	TGTGCCAGCAGTTTTGGGAGGACGATGCGGAATGAGCAGTTCTTC
-	TRBJ2-1	few	TRBV13	CASSRGALAAHEQFF	TGTGCCAGCAGCCGCGGTGCGCTCGCTGCCCATGAGCAGTTCTTC
TRBD2	TRBJ2-1	many	TRBV7-9	CASSHSTSVRNEQFF	TGTGCCAGCAGCCATTCCACTAGCGTTAGAAATGAGCAGTTCTTC
TRBD1	TRBJ1-1	-	TRBV18	CASSQSDRGNTEAFF	TGTGCCAGCTCACAGAGCGACAGGGGGAACACTGAAGCTTTCTTT
TRBD1	TRBJ2-7	-	TRBV5-1	CASKTGTGGEQYF	TGCGCCAGCAAAACCGGGACAGGGGGCGAGCAGTACTTC
TRBD2	TRBJ2-1	-	TRBV12-3/TRBV12-4	CASIFSGGSSYNGQFF	TGTGCCAGCATTTTCTCGGGAGGGAGCTCCTACAATGGGCAGTTCTTC
TRBD1	TRBJ1-2	many	TRBV7-2	CASSPDRVYGYTF	TGTGCCAGCAGCCCCGACAGGGTCTATGGCTACACCTTC
TRBD1	TRBJ1-1	many	TRBV20-1	CSARHTGTANTEAFF	TGCAGTGCCCGACACACCGGGACAGCGAACACTGAAGCTTTCTTT
TRBD2	TRBJ2-1	many	TRBV11-3	CASSSGLAGGPYNEQFF	TGTGCCAGCAGCTCTGGACTAGCGGGAGGGCCGTACAATGAGCAGTTCTTC
TRBD1	TRBJ2-7	-	TRBV6-2/TRBV6-3	CASRPTGTGIGLYEQYF	TGTGCCAGCAGGCCTACCGGGACAGGGATCGGACTCTACGAGCAGTACTTC
-	TRBJ2-4	-	TRBV20-1	CSGWETLAKNIQYF	TGCAGTGGGTGGGAAACACTAGCCAAAAACATTCAGTACTTC
-	TRBJ2-4	few	TRBV15	CATSREYPVSGSKNIQYF	TGTGCCACCAGCAGAGAGTACCCCGTATCAGGGTCCAAAAACATTCAGTACTTC
-	TRBJ2-1	many	TRBV2	CASRGDHNEQFF	TGTGCCAGCAGGGGGGACCACAATGAGCAGTTCTTC
-	TRBJ2-1	many	TRBV28	CASSFLAGEQFF	TGTGCCAGCAGTTTTCTAGCTGGTGAGCAGTTCTTC
-	TRBJ2-4	many	TRBV3-1	CASSQGTGPKNIQYF	TGTGCCAGCAGCCAAGGAACGGGACCTAAAAACATTCAGTACTTC
-	TRBJ1-2	-	TRBV7-9	CASSLTERDYGYTF	TGTGCCAGCAGCTTAACAGAACGGGACTATGGCTACACCTTC
TRBD2	TRBJ2-5	many	TRBV20-1	CSATPLAGERETQYF	TGCAGTGCTACTCCGCTAGCGGGAGAAAGGGAGACCCAGTACTTC
-	TRBJ1-2	-	TRBV20-1	CSVTQVFAYGYTF	TGCAGTGTCACGCAGGTTTTTGCATATGGCTACACCTTC
TRBD2	TRBJ2-1	many	TRBV15	CATSRGLAGYLENEQFF	TGTGCCACCAGCAGGGGACTAGCGGGATATTTGGAGAATGAGCAGTTCTTC
-	TRBJ2-7	few	TRBV27	CASSLFAGEGEQYF	TGTGCCAGCAGTTTATTTGCAGGGGAAGGTGAGCAGTACTTC
-	TRBJ1-5	-	TRBV6-2/TRBV6-3	CASTHGGGAFGQPQHF	TGTGCCAGCACCCACGGGGGGGGCGCATTCGGTCAGCCCCAGCATTTT
-	TRBJ2-1	many	TRBV2	CASTSSGAGNEQFF	TGTGCCAGCACTTCCTCGGGGGCGGGCAATGAGCAGTTCTTC
-	TRBJ1-3	few	TRBV9	CASSVTVASGNTIYF	TGTGCCAGCAGCGTAACGGTTGCCTCTGGAAACACCATATATTTT